This TCR beta chain was profiled in a study of vaccination and CD4 T cells after COVID-19. Findings and limits, study-wide: In convalescent patients, 304 of 307 vaccine-specific clones were spike mono-reactive.

Treatment of the sample: roughly nine-day PBMC culture with coronavirus spike peptide pools or control peptides (ViraFEST assay). Two million PBMCs per well were cultured with 10 IU/ml IL-2 and about 11 ug/ml peptide pools. There are a few counts of this clonotype. The antigen remains unidentified. Trimming removed 4 bases from V and 7 bases from J, with 13 bases in between. This CDR3 spans 13 amino acids. CDR1 MGHDK and CDR2 SYGVNS come from the germline V gene. The Oncomine TCR Beta short-read assay was applied to DNA of cultured CD4+ T cells. Genomic DNA extraction was carried out from cultured CD4+ T cells. TCRdb redid the calling of the PCR reads with MiXCR, one entry per CDR3 protein. The sample carries some 15,000 distinct CDR3 sequences, 48% recorded once.

The starting material was CD4+ T cells from blood, cultured in vitro, obtained before SARS-CoV-2 vaccination. The chain links TRBV25-1 to TRBJ2-5; perhaps D is TRBD1 or TRBD2 (6 bases each). This sequence originates from a human donor who had recovered from COVID-19. The CDR3 DNA reads as TGTGCCAGCAGTGGGGGGGCCAGGGCGACCCAGTACTTC. Its translation is CASSGGARATQYF.